This is a list of T cell receptor beta chains from one sample in a study of blood T cell repertoires in COVID-19. Only in-frame clones appear in the TCRdb table, and some are missing; sequencing was by immunoSEQ multiplex PCR. Among 350,000 or so clones listed, more than 90% were seen once. The sequenced sample was PBMCs or T cells enriched from blood (not recorded which). All receptors derive from a young woman who had recovered from COVID-19. Both conserved end residues are part of each CDR3. D genes are given only for firm matches. Clone size is not always given. Where it is, it says once, few, many or a class for expanded clones.

D | size | J | length | V | CDR3 | DNA
- | few | TRBJ2-3 | 16 | TRBV7-9 | CASSLYRGGRTDTQYF | TGTGCCAGCAGCTTATATCGAGGGGGACGCACAGATACGCAGTATTTT
TRBD1 | - | TRBJ2-5 | 16 | TRBV7-2 | CASSFTGTGAGETQYF | TGTGCCAGCAGCTTCACCGGGACAGGGGCTGGGGAGACCCAGTACTTC
- | - | TRBJ1-5 | 13 | TRBV28 | CASNVGTNQPQHF | TGTGCCAGCAATGTGGGGACAAATCAGCCCCAGCATTTT
- | - | TRBJ1-2 | 14 | TRBV27 | CASSLSGGSYGYTF | TGTGCCAGCAGTTTATCCGGGGGTTCCTATGGCTACACCTTC
TRBD1 | - | TRBJ2-7 | 14 | TRBV7-8 | CASSLGGQGYEQYF | TGTGCCAGCAGCTTAGGGGGACAGGGCTACGAGCAGTACTTC
- | - | TRBJ1-1 | 14 | TRBV30 | CAWSVGGLGTEAFF | TGTGCCTGGAGTGTAGGGGGATTGGGCACTGAAGCTTTCTTT
- | few | TRBJ2-2 | 15 | TRBV11-1 | CASSLLLRGNGELFF | TGTGCCAGCAGCTTACTCCTGCGGGGTAACGGGGAGCTGTTTTTT
TRBD1 | - | TRBJ2-7 | 17 | TRBV28 | CASSFPLPGQTTYEQYF | TGTGCCAGCAGTTTCCCCCTTCCGGGACAGACAACCTACGAGCAGTACTTC
- | once | TRBJ1-2 | 13 | TRBV28 | CASSLGRNYGYTF | TGTGCCAGCAGTTTAGGCAGGAACTATGGCTACACCTTC
- | once | TRBJ2-5 | 13 | TRBV29-1 | CSVEEQNQETQYF | TGCAGCGTTGAAGAGCAGAACCAAGAGACCCAGTACTTC
- | - | TRBJ1-1 | 15 | TRBV28 | CASFPPPGLNTEAFF | TGTGCCAGTTTCCCCCCCCCAGGTTTGAACACTGAAGCTTTCTTT
- | - | TRBJ1-1 | 15 | TRBV28 | CASSVLGRAVTEAFF | TGTGCCAGCAGTGTTCTCGGCAGGGCGGTAACTGAAGCTTTCTTT
- | - | TRBJ1-3 | 14 | TRBV30 | CAWSVSSTGNTIYF | TGTGCCTGGAGTGTCTCTAGTACTGGAAACACCATATATTTT
- | - | TRBJ1-3 | 11 | TRBV27 | CASRIGDTIYF | TGTGCCAGCCGGATAGGGGACACCATATATTTT
TRBD1 | - | TRBJ2-7 | 16 | TRBV7-2 | CASSLAGQGGSYEQYF | TGTGCCAGCAGCTTAGCCGGACAGGGCGGCTCCTACGAGCAGTACTTC
TRBD2 | - | TRBJ2-5 | 17 | TRBV28 | CASSFGPGLADQETQYF | TGTGCCAGCAGTTTCGGCCCTGGACTAGCGGACCAAGAGACCCAGTACTTC
- | - | TRBJ2-5 | 13 | TRBV2 | CASSKGLSETQYF | TGTGCCAGCAGTAAGGGACTCTCAGAGACCCAGTACTTC
- | - | TRBJ1-2 | 15 | TRBV28 | CASSPRGGQNYGYTF | TGTGCCAGCAGTCCCCGGGGGGGGCAAAACTATGGCTACACCTTC
TRBD2 | - | TRBJ2-7 | 16 | TRBV5-5 | CASSSRTSGGYGEQYF | TGTGCCAGCAGCTCGAGGACTAGTGGGGGTTACGGTGAGCAGTACTTC
- | - | TRBJ1-5 | 13 | TRBV6-5 | CASRPREMQPQHF | TGTGCCAGCAGGCCTAGGGAGATGCAGCCCCAGCATTTT
TRBD1 | - | TRBJ2-7 | 13 | TRBV28 | CASTNRGTYEQYF | TGTGCCAGCACAAACAGGGGCACGTACGAGCAGTACTTC
- | - | TRBJ2-3 | 15 | TRBV30 | CAWSVSGTSTDTQYF | TGTGCCTGGAGTGTATCCGGGACTAGCACAGATACGCAGTATTTT
- | once | TRBJ1-6 | 13 | TRBV11-3 | CASSLSMSSPLHF | TGTGCCAGCAGCTTAAGTATGAGCTCACCCCTCCACTTT